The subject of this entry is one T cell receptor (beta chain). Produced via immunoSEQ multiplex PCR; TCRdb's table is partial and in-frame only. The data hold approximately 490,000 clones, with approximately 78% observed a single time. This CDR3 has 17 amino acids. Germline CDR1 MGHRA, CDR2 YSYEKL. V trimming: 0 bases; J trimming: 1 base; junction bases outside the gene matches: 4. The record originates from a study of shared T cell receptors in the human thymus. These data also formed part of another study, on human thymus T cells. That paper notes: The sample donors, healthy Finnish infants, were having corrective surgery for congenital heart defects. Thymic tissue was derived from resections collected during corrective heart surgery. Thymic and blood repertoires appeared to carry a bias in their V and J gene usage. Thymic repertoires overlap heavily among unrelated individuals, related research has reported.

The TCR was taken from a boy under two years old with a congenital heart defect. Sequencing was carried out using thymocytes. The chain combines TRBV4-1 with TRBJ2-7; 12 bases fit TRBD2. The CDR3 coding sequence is TGCGCCAGCAGCCAAGATCCGGGGACTAGCGGGTCCTACGAGCAGTACTTC. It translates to CASSQDPGTSGSYEQYF.